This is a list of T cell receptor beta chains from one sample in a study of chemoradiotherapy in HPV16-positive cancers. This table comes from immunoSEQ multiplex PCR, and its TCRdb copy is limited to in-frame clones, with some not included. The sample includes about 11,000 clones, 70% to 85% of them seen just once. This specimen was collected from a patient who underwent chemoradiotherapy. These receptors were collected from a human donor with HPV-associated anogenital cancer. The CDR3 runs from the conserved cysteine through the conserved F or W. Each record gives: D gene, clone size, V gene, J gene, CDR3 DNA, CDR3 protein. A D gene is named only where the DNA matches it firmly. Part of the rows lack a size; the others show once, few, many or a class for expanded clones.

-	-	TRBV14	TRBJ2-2	TGTGCCAGCAGCCCCTCGTCGGGCACCGGGGAGCTGTTTTTT	CASSPSSGTGELFF
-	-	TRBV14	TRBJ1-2	TGTGCCAGCAGCCGGCTGTGGGGCCCTTCCTATGGCTACACCTTC	CASSRLWGPSYGYTF
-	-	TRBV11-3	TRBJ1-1	TGTGCCAGCAGCCAATCAGGACTTGAAGCTTTCTTT	CASSQSGLEAFF
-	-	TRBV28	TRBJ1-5	TGTGCCAGCAGGCGAAGGGGGACTGGCAATCAGCCCCAGCATTTT	CASRRRGTGNQPQHF
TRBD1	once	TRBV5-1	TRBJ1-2	TGCGCCAGCAGCTTGGCCGGGACAGGGGTTAACTATGGCTACACCTTC	CASSLAGTGVNYGYTF
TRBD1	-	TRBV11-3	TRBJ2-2	TGTGCCAGCAGCGGACAGGGGGGCGTTGACGGGGAGCTGTTTTTT	CASSGQGGVDGELFF
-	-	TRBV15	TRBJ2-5	TGTGCCACCAGTTCGTCTCGCCTAGAAGAGACCCAGTACTTC	CATSSSRLEETQYF
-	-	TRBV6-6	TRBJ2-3	TGTGCCAGCAGGTTAAGAAGGGGGAGAAACACAGATACGCAGTATTTT	CASRLRRGRNTDTQYF
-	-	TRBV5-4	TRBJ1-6	TGTGCCAGCAGCTTGCCGGCAGGGGAGGGGTCACCCCTCCACTTT	CASSLPAGEGSPLHF
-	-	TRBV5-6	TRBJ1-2	TGTGCCAGCTGCCCCGGGATGCGGGTGGCTTTTTCCTATGGCTACACCTTC	CASCPGMRVAFSYGYTF
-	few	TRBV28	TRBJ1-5	TGTGCCAGCAGTCCGAGCCTCGGAAGCAATCAGCCCCAGCATTTT	CASSPSLGSNQPQHF
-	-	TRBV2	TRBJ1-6	TGTGCCAGCACCACGGGGCCGACCTATAATTCACCCCTCCACTTT	CASTTGPTYNSPLHF
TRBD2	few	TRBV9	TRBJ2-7	TGTGCCAGCGGGGCGGGGGGGTCCTACGAGCAGTACTTC	CASGAGGSYEQYF
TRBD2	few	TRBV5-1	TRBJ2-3	TGCGCCAGCAGCTTGGTACTAGCGGGCACAGATACGCAGTATTTT	CASSLVLAGTDTQYF
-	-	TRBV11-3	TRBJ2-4	TGTGCCAGCAGCCCCATTGACTTAGCCAAAAACATTCAGTACTTC	CASSPIDLAKNIQYF
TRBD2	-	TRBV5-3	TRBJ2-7	TGTGCCAGAAAGGGGAGCGGGAGGTCCCACGAGCAGTACTTC	CARKGSGRSHEQYF